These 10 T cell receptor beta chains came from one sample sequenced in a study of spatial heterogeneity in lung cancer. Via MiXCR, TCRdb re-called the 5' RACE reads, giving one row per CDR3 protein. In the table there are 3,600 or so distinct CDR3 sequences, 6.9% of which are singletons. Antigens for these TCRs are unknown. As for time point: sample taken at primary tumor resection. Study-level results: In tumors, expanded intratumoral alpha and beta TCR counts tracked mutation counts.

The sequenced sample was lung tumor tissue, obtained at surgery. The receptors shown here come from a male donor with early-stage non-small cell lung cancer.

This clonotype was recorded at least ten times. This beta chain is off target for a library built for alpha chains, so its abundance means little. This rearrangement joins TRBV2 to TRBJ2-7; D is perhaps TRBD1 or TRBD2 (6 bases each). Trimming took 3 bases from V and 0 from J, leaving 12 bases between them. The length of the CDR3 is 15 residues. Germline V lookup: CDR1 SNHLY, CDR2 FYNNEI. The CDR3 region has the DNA TGTGCCAGCAGTGAGTGGGGGGACAACTCCTACGAGCAGTACTTC. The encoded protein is CASSEWGDNSYEQYF.

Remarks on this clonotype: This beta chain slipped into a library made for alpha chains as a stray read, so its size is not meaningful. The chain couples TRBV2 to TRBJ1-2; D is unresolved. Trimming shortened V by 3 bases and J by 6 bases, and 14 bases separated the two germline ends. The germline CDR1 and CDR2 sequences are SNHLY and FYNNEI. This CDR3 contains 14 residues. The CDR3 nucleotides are TGTGCCAGCAGTGAGGACCGAGGAGTCGATGGCTACACCTTC. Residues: CASSEDRGVDGYTF. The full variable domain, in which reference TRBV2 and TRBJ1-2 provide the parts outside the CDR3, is EPEVTQTPSHQVTQMGQEVILRCVPISNHLYFYWYRQILGQKVEFLVSFYNNEISEKSEIFDDQFSVERPDGSNFTLKIRSTKLEDSAMYFCASSEDRGVDGYTFGSGTRLTVV.

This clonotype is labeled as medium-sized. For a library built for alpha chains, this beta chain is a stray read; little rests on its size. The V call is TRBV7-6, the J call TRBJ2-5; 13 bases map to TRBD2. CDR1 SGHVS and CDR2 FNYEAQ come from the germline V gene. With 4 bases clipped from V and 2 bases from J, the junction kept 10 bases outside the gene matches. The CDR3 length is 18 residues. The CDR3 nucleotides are TGTGCCAGCAGCTCCCGCCGACTAGCGGGAGGACTACAAGAGACCCAGTACTTC. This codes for CASSSRRLAGGLQETQYF.

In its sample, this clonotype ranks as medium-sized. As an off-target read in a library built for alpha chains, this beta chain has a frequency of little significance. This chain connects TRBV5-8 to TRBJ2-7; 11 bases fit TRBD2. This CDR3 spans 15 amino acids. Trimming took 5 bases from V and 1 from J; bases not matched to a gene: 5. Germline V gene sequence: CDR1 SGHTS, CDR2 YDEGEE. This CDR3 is CASSTTSGTSYEQYV. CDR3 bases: TGTGCCAGCAGTACGACTAGCGGGACATCCTACGAGCAGTACGTC.

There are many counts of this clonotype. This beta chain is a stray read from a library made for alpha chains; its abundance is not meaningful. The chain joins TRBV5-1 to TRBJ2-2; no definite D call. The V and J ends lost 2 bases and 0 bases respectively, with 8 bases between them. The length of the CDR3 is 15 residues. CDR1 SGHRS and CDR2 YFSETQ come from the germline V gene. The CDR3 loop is CASSFRDPNTGELFF. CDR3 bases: TGCGCCAGCAGCTTCCGCGACCCGAACACCGGGGAGCTGTTTTTT.

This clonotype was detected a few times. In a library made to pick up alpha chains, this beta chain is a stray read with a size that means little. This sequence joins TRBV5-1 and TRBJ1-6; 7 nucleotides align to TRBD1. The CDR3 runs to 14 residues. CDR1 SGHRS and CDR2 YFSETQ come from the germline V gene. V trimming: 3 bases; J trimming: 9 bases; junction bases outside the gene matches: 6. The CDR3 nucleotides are TGCGCCAGCAGCTACACAGGGGAAACTTCACCCCTCCACTTT. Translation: CASSYTGETSPLHF.

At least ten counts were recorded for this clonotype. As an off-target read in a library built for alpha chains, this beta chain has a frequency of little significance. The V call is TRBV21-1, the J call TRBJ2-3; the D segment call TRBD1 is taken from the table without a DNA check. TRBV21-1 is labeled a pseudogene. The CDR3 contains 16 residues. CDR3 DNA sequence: TGTGCCAGCAACGCGGGGGGGACAGGGGACGTTGGTACGCAGTATTTT. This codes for CASNAGGTGDVGTQYF.

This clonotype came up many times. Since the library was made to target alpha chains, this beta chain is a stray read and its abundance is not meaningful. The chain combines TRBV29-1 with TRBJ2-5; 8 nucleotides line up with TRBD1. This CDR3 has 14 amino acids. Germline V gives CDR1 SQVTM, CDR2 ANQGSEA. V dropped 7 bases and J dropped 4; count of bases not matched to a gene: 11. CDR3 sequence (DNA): TGCAGCGCCCGCAGGGGGCGGGATGGAGAGACCCAGTACTTC. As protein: CSARRGRDGETQYF.

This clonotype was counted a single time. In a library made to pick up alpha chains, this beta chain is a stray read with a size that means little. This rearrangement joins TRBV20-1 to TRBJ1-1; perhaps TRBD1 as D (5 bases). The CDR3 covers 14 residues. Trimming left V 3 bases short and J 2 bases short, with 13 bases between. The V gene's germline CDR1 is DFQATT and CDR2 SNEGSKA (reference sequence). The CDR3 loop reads CSASGQGVNTEAFF. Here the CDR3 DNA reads TGCAGTGCTAGCGGCCAGGGAGTAAACACTGAAGCTTTCTTT.

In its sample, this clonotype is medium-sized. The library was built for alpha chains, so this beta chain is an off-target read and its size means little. CDR3 residues: CASSLGGAGANVLTF. The CDR3, as DNA: TGTGCCAGCAGCTTAGGGGGGGCTGGGGCCAACGTCCTGACTTTC. The chain employs TRBV7-2 and TRBJ2-6; tentatively, D is TRBD2 (6 bases). The CDR3 consists of 15 residues. Per the germline V gene, CDR1 is SGHTA and CDR2 is FQGNSA. V was trimmed by 1 base and J by 2 bases, leaving 6 bases between them.